What follows are 23 T cell receptor beta chains derived from one specimen sequenced in a study of T-cell memory formation after mild COVID-19. Using its own MiXCR run on the 5' RACE reads, TCRdb lists one record per CDR3 protein. This repertoire shows a few hundred thousand distinct CDR3 sequences, roughly 8.2% found once; its top ten account for around a fifth. Source material: PBMCs or a T cell subset sorted from them (not recorded which). These receptors all stem from a man in his late teens or twenties who had mild COVID-19 (a few samples of this study predate the infection). Cell type and time point are not known.

This clonotype occurred many times. The chain joins TRBV20-1 to TRBJ1-2, with D unresolved. Germline V gives CDR1 DFQATT, CDR2 SNEGSKA (reference sequence). Trimming removed 4 bases at V and 3 bases at J, with 0 bases between. The CDR3 is 9 residues long. The CDR3 nucleotides are TGCAGTGCTAACTATGGCTACACCTTC. Amino acids: CSANYGYTF.

This clonotype was recorded a few times. The V gene is TRBV6-5, the J gene TRBJ1-1, with 9 bases matching TRBD1. V was pared by 0 bases and J by 6 bases, with 11 bases of the junction left unmatched. The germline CDR1 and CDR2 sequences are MNHEY and SVGAGI. The CDR3 extends over 17 amino acids. The CDR3 loop is CASSYSIKTGGIPEAFF. The CDR3 nucleotides are TGTGCCAGCAGTTACTCGATTAAGACAGGGGGGATCCCTGAAGCTTTCTTT.

At least ten counts were recorded for this clonotype. The chain joins TRBV7-3 to TRBJ2-1; 11 nucleotides align to TRBD2. Germline V gene sequence: CDR1 SGHTA, CDR2 FQGTGA. The CDR3 runs to 15 residues. The V gene end was trimmed by 3 bases and the J gene end by 5 bases; junction bases not matched to a gene: 3. The CDR3 is CASSFLAGGNNEQFF. DNA of the CDR3: TGTGCCAGCAGCTTTTTAGCGGGGGGGAACAATGAGCAGTTCTTC.

This clonotype came up many times. The V call is TRBV6-5, the J call TRBJ2-3, with TRBD1 matching over 7 bases. Germline CDR1 and CDR2: MNHEY and SVGAGI. CDR3 size: 14 residues. V lost 6 bases, J lost 2 bases, and 5 bases stayed unmatched. CDR3 DNA sequence: TGTGCCAGCAGCGGGACAGAAGCCACAGATACGCAGTATTTT. The encoded protein is CASSGTEATDTQYF.

This clonotype was counted only a few times. The chain carries TRBV12-3 or TRBV12-4 and TRBJ2-3; 9 nucleotides line up with TRBD1. The CDR3 totals 13 residues. Trimming at V came to 2 bases and at J to 10 bases, leaving 4 bases not matched to a gene. CDR3 in DNA: TGTGCCAGCAGTTTAACGGGACAGGGATCGCAGTATTTT. This encodes CASSLTGQGSQYF.

The rearrangement links TRBV7-6 to TRBJ2-5; 7 bases are a match to TRBD2. CDR1 is SGHVS and CDR2 is FNYEAQ in the germline V gene. The CDR3 totals 14 residues. Trimming at V came to 2 bases and at J to 5 bases, leaving 5 bases not matched to a gene. CDR3 nucleotides: TGTGCCAGCAGCTTACGCCCCGGGAGGGAGACCCAGTACTTC. Translating gives CASSLRPGRETQYF.

This chain connects TRBV4-3 to TRBJ1-2; 7 nucleotides align to TRBD1. This CDR3 has 16 amino acids. Germline trimming cut 0 bases from V and 2 bases from J; bases unmatched to any gene: 6. Germline lookup yields CDR1 LGHNA and CDR2 YSLEER. CDR3 bases: TGCGCCAGCAGCCAAGATTCCTGGGGACAGAACTATGGCTACACCTTC. It specifies CASSQDSWGQNYGYTF.

This clonotype occurred many times. This rearrangement joins TRBV5-1 to TRBJ2-7; D uncertain. Germline V CDR1 and CDR2: SGHRS, YFSETQ. V lost 0 bases and J lost 3, with 7 bases in between. The CDR3 spans 13 residues. CDR3 in DNA: TGCGCCAGCAGCTTGGGCCCATTCTACGAGCAGTACGTC. Amino acids: CASSLGPFYEQYV.

This clonotype occurred a few times. The chain is built from TRBV5-4 and TRBJ2-6, with D perhaps TRBD2 (5 bases). The CDR3 covers 15 residues. Germline-derived CDR1 and CDR2 are SGHNT and YYREEE (reference sequence). Trimming removed 0 bases from V and 8 bases from J, with 12 bases in between. The CDR3 DNA follows: TGTGCCAGCAGCTTGGGTCGTGGGGAGACCAACGTCCTGACTTTC. Translation gives CASSLGRGETNVLTF.

This clonotype was counted many times. The chain is built from TRBV7-2 and TRBJ2-1; 11 nucleotides agree with TRBD2. Unmatched junction bases numbered 1, after V lost 6 bases and J lost 3 bases. CDR1 and CDR2 (germline): SGHTA, FQGNSA. The CDR3 is 14 residues long. In DNA, the CDR3 is TGTGCCAGCAGAGGGACTAGCGGCTACAATGAGCAGTTCTTC. Protein sequence: CASRGTSGYNEQFF.

This chain links TRBV7-9 with TRBJ2-1; 7 nucleotides match TRBD2. The ends lost 2 bases at V and 10 bases at J; junction bases unmatched: 11. Per germline, CDR1 SEHNR and CDR2 FQNEAQ (reference sequence). The length of the CDR3 is 15 residues. The CDR3 sequence is CASSLLQLALNEQFF. As DNA, the CDR3 is TGTGCCAGCAGCTTACTACAACTAGCGTTAAACGAGCAGTTCTTC.

The rearrangement joins TRBV27 to TRBJ2-7, with 7 bases identical to TRBD1. J lost 5 bases, V lost 6 bases, and 10 bases had no gene match. CDR1 and CDR2 (germline): MNHEY, SMNVEV (reference sequence). The CDR3 has 14 residues. CDR3 protein: CASSPTGPTHEQYV. CDR3 nucleotide sequence: TGTGCCAGCAGCCCGACAGGGCCAACCCACGAGCAGTACGTC.

There are a few counts of this clonotype. This sequence joins TRBV10-3 and TRBJ2-3; 8 bases match TRBD2. The germline CDR1 and CDR2 sequences are ENHRY and SYGVKD. J lost 4 bases, V lost 10 bases, and 7 bases had no gene match. CDR3 size: 13 residues. CDR3 residues: CASVGGGADTQYF. As DNA, the CDR3 is TGTGCCAGCGTCGGGGGGGGCGCAGATACGCAGTATTTT.

The V gene is TRBV7-9, the J gene TRBJ1-3, with unresolved D. The CDR3 runs to 18 residues. The V gene lost 0 bases and the J gene lost 0 bases, with 15 bases spanning the gap. From germline, CDR1 is SEHNR and CDR2 FQNEAQ (reference sequence). The CDR3 region is CASSLALRHSPSGNTIYF. Here the CDR3 DNA reads TGTGCCAGCAGCTTAGCCCTCCGACACTCTCCCTCTGGAAACACCATATATTTT.

This clonotype was observed many times. The gene calls are TRBV5-1 and TRBJ1-5, with TRBD1 as a possible D gene (5 bases). The V gene's germline CDR1 is SGHRS and CDR2 YFSETQ. Trimming shortened V by 0 bases and J by 4 bases, and 8 bases separated the two germline ends. The CDR3 loop spans 14 amino acids. The CDR3 loop reads CASSLGDQNQPQHF. The CDR3 nucleotides read TGCGCCAGCAGCTTGGGGGACCAGAATCAGCCCCAGCATTTT.

In its sample, this clonotype was seen many times. The V call is TRBV20-1, the J call TRBJ2-5; maybe TRBD2 (5 bases). There are 12 residues in the CDR3. Looked up from germline, CDR1 is DFQATT and CDR2 is SNEGSKA (reference sequence). V was clipped by 4 bases and J by 1 base, with 7 bases between them. Here the CDR3 DNA reads TGCAGTGCTACACGGGGCCAAGAGACCCAGTACTTC. It specifies CSATRGQETQYF.

This clonotype occurred many times. V is TRBV5-1 and J is TRBJ2-7, with D possibly TRBD1 on 6 matching bases. Germline values: CDR1 SGHRS, CDR2 YFSETQ. CDR3 size: 16 residues. V gave up 5 bases and J gave up 2 bases, with 20 bases separating them. As DNA, the CDR3 is TGCGCCAGCAGGCGCGAACCGAACAGGGTCCCCTACGAGCAGTACTTC. Encoded protein: CASRREPNRVPYEQYF.

The chain links TRBV7-2 to TRBJ2-7; TRBD1 matches 7 bases. With 5 bases clipped from V and 2 bases from J, the junction kept 6 bases outside the gene matches. The CDR3 covers 14 residues. Germline values: CDR1 SGHTA, CDR2 FQGNSA. For the CDR3, the DNA is TGTGCCAGCAGCCCACAGGGGATTCCCTACGAGCAGTACTTC. Its translation: CASSPQGIPYEQYF.

This clonotype was seen only a few times. The J gene is TRBJ2-5, the V gene TRBV5-6, with 10 bases fitting TRBD1. The CDR3 totals 18 residues. Trimming removed 3 bases from V and 5 bases from J; junction bases left unmatched: 16. Germline V gene lookup returns CDR1 SGHDT and CDR2 YYEEEE. The CDR3 is CASSYWRDRGRGGETQYF. Written as DNA, the CDR3 is TGTGCCAGCAGCTACTGGAGGGACAGGGGACGAGGAGGGGAGACCCAGTACTTC.

This clonotype was counted only a few times. The gene calls are TRBV10-3 and TRBJ2-7; D is perhaps TRBD1 or TRBD2 (5 bases each). The length of the CDR3 is 15 residues. V was cut by 0 bases and J by 6 bases, with 15 bases left in between. CDR1 and CDR2 (germline): ENHRY, SYGVKD. The CDR3 loop reads CAISESGPGRIEQYV. Written as DNA, the CDR3 is TGTGCCATCAGTGAGTCCGGACCGGGGCGGATCGAGCAGTACGTC.

This clonotype was seen repeatedly, ten times or more. V usage is TRBV19 and J usage is TRBJ1-1; 9 positions agree with TRBD1. There are 15 residues in the CDR3. V dropped 6 bases and J dropped 1; count of bases not matched to a gene: 6. Looked up from germline, CDR1 is LNHDA and CDR2 is SQIVND (reference sequence). This CDR3 is CASSRPDRGNTEAFF. CDR3 sequence (DNA): TGTGCCAGTAGCAGACCGGACAGGGGGAACACTGAAGCTTTCTTT.

V usage is TRBV6-1 and J usage is TRBJ1-5, with D hard to call. The V gene's germline CDR1 is MNHNS and CDR2 SASEGT. V was trimmed by 5 bases and J by 6 bases, leaving 14 bases between them. CDR3 length: 14 amino acids. The CDR3 is CASSPGYPSQPQHF. The DNA for the CDR3 is TGTGCCAGCAGTCCGGGGTACCCAAGTCAGCCCCAGCATTTT.

The chain couples TRBV28 to TRBJ2-4, with D possibly being TRBD2 (6 bases). CDR3 length: 19 residues. Germline CDR1 and CDR2: MDHEN and SYDVKM. V was cut by 3 bases and J by 0 bases, with 21 bases left in between. Here the CDR3 reads CASSFSPVLGGVAKNIQYF. CDR3 in DNA: TGTGCCAGCAGTTTCTCTCCCGTGTTGGGGGGAGTAGCCAAAAACATTCAGTACTTC.